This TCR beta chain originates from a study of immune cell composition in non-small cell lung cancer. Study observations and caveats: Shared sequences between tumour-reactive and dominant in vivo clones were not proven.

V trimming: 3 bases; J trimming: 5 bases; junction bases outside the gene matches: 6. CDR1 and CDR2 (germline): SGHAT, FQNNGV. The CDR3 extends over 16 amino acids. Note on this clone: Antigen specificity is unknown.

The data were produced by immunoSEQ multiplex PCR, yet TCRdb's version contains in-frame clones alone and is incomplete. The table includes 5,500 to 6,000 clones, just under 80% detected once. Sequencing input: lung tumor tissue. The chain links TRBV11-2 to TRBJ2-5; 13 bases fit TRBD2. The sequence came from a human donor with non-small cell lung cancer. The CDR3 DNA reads TGTGCCAGCAGCTTTACTAGCGGGGGGGCTGGGGAGACCCAGTACTTC. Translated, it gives CASSFTSGGAGETQYF.